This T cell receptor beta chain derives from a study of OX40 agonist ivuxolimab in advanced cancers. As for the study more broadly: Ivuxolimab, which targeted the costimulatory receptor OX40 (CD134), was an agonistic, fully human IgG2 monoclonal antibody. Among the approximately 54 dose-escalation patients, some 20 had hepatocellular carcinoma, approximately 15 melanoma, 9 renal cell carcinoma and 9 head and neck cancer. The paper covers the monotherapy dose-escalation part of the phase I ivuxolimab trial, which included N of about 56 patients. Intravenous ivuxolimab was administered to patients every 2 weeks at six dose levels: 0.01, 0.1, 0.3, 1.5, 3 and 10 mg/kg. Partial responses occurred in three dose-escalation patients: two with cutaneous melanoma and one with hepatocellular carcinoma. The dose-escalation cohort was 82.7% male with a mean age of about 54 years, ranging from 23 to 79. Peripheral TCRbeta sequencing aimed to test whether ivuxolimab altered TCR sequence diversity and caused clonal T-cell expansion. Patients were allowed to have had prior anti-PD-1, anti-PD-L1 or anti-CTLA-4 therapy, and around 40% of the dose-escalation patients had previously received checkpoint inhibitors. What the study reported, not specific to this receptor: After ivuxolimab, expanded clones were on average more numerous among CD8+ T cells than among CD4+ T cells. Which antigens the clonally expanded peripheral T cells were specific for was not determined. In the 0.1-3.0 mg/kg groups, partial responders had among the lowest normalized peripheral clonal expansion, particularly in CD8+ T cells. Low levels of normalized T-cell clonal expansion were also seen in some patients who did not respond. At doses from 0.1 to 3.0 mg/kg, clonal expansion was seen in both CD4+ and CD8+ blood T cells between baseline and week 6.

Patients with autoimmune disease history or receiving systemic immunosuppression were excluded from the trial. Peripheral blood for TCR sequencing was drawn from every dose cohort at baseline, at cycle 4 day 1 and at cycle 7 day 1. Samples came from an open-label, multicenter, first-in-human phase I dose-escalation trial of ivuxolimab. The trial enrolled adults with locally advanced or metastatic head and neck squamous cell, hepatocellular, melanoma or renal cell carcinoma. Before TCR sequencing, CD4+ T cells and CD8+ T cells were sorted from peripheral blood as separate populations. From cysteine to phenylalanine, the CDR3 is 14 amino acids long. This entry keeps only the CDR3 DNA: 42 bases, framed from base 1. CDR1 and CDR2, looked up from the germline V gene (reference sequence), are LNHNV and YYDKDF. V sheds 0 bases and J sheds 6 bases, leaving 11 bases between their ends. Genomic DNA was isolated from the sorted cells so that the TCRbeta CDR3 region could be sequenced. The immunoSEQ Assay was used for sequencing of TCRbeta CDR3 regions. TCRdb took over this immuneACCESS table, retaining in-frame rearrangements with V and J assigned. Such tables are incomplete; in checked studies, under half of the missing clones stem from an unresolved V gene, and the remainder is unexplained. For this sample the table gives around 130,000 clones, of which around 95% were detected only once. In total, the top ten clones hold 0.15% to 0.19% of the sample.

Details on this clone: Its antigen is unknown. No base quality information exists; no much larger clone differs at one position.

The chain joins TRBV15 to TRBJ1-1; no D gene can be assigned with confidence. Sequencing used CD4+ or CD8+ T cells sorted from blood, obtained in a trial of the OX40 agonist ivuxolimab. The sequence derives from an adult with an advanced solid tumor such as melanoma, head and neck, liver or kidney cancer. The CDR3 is CATSRDRVNPEAFF. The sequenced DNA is TGTGCCACCAGCAGAGATAGGGTAAATCCTGAAGCTTTCTTT.